This T cell receptor beta chain was found in a study of CD8 T cells in Susac syndrome. CDR3 size: 14 residues. Germline V gives CDR1 SEHNR, CDR2 FQNEAQ (reference sequence). V gave up 7 bases and J gave up 4 bases, with 15 bases separating them. As concerns this clonotype: What it binds is not known.

Reverse transcription used about 0.45 to 1 ug RNA and random hexamers. The TCR beta CDR3 was amplified by immunoSEQ multiplex PCR across 54 Vbeta, 13 Jbeta. TCRdb reprocessed the immunoSEQ multiplex PCR reads via MiXCR and lists one record per CDR3 protein. The sample shows nearly 110,000 distinct CDR3 sequences, roughly 95% of them seen only once. The study's findings and limits: Susac-specific public clones were found in total CD8+ and CD8+ TEMRA repertoires, numbering 15 to 20 and five, respectively.

This chain uses TRBV7-9 with TRBJ2-3, with no clear D. The sequence was collected from a human donor with Susac syndrome. The sequencing sample was made of CD8+ T cells from PBMCs. For the CDR3, the DNA is TGTGCCAGCACCAACCCCGAAAGGGCAGATACGCAGTATTTT. Translation: CASTNPERADTQYF. Complete variable domain (other parts from reference TRBV7-9 and TRBJ2-3): DTGVSQNPRHKITKRGQNVTFRCDPISEHNRLYWYRQTLGQGPEFLTYFQNEAQLEKSRLLSDRFSAERPKGSFSTLEIQRTEQGDSAMYLCASTNPERADTQYFGPGTRLTVL.